One T cell receptor (beta chain) is described in this entry. With 2 bases removed from V and 2 bases from J, the gap between germline ends came to 7 bases. Germline lookup yields CDR1 SGHNT and CDR2 YYREEE (reference sequence). This CDR3 has 13 residues. Unsorted cryopreserved PBMC were sequenced, averaging approximately 100,000 T cells per clinical donor. Data came from immunoSEQ multiplex PCR; TCRdb stores just in-frame clones and leaves some out. The sample records roughly 34,000 clones, 97% being singletons. The data were taken from a study of T cells in tuberculosis. The specimen was PBMCs. The J gene is TRBJ2-5, the V gene TRBV5-4; D is unresolved. The receptor's source is a donor aged 10-29 years with latent tuberculosis or without tuberculosis infection. The CDR3 DNA reads as TGTGCCAGCAGCTTCCCTAGTCAAGAGACCCAGTACTTC. Translating it yields CASSFPSQETQYF.